This is a list of T cell receptor beta chains from one sample in a study of shared clonotypes between healthy human individuals. This table comes from immunoSEQ multiplex PCR, and its TCRdb copy is limited to in-frame clones, with some not included. The sample consists of 1.5 million to 2.5 million clones, approximately 95% of them appearing once. The sequenced sample was naive CD8+ T cells sorted from blood. The receptors come from a man between 18 and 35 years old in good health. CDR3s include the opening cysteine and the closing phenylalanine or tryptophan. The D gene is left open where the match is weak. Not all rows give a size; the values are once, few, many and, for expanded clones, a class.

clone size	V gene	J gene	D gene	CDR3 protein	CDR3 DNA
once	TRBV11-2	TRBJ2-5	TRBD1	CASSLTGGMETQYF	TGTGCCAGCAGCTTAACAGGGGGGATGGAGACCCAGTACTTC
once	TRBV6-5	TRBJ2-5	TRBD2	CASSLSGGQETQYF	TGTGCCAGCAGTTTGAGCGGGGGGCAAGAGACCCAGTACTTC
once	TRBV10-1	TRBJ2-1	TRBD2	CASSESLLERERQFF	TGCGCCAGCAGTGAGTCGTTATTGGAGCGGGAGCGGCAGTTCTTC
once	TRBV28	TRBJ2-5	NA	CASSFSVRQETQYF	TGTGCCAGCAGTTTCTCGGTCCGGCAAGAGACCCAGTACTTC
NA	TRBV5-4	TRBJ1-1	NA	CASSSETGLMNTEAFF	TGTGCCAGCAGCTCAGAGACAGGATTAATGAACACTGAAGCTTTCTTT
NA	TRBV28	TRBJ2-7	NA	CASSVLGGSYEQYF	TGTGCCAGCAGTGTACTAGGTGGGTCCTACGAGCAGTACTTC
NA	TRBV7-2	TRBJ1-1	TRBD1	CASRLTGGANTEAFF	TGTGCCAGCAGGTTAACAGGGGGCGCGAACACTGAAGCTTTCTTT
once	TRBV2	TRBJ2-1	TRBD2	CASSLSGGLAYNEQFF	TGTGCCAGCAGCCTTAGCGGGGGGCTTGCCTACAATGAGCAGTTCTTC
NA	TRBV4-3	TRBJ2-2	TRBD2	CASSQGLAGAGELFF	TGCGCCAGCAGCCAAGGACTAGCGGGTGCCGGGGAGCTGTTTTTT
NA	TRBV4-3	TRBJ1-2	NA	CASSHLPGSYGYTF	TGCGCCAGCAGCCACCTCCCAGGTTCCTATGGCTACACCTTC
NA	TRBV29-1	TRBJ1-4	NA	CSVGVSAARTNEKLFF	TGCAGCGTTGGGGTTTCTGCCGCAAGAACTAATGAAAAACTGTTTTTT
once	TRBV28	TRBJ2-7	NA	CASSNPGLHEQYF	TGTGCCAGCAGTAATCCGGGACTTCACGAGCAGTACTTC
NA	TRBV27	TRBJ2-7	NA	CASSYKGAYEQYF	TGTGCCAGCAGTTATAAGGGGGCCTACGAGCAGTACTTC
few	TRBV19	TRBJ1-1	NA	CASSTRTNLNTEAFF	TGTGCCAGTAGTACCAGGACAAATTTGAACACTGAAGCTTTCTTT
NA	TRBV19	TRBJ2-2	NA	CASSISAGTGVRTGELFF	TGTGCCAGTAGTATATCGGCAGGAACGGGAGTTCGAACCGGGGAGCTGTTTTTT
NA	TRBV7-9	TRBJ2-3	TRBD2	CASSPLLAGGADTQYF	TGTGCCAGCAGCCCCCTACTAGCGGGGGGGGCAGATACGCAGTATTTT
NA	TRBV6-7	TRBJ1-1	NA	CASSYGGPEAFF	TGTGCCAGCAGTTACGGGGGACCTGAAGCTTTCTTT
NA	TRBV2	TRBJ1-5	TRBD1	CASRRTGGSNQPQHF	TGTGCCAGCAGAAGGACAGGTGGGAGCAATCAGCCCCAGCATTTT
once	TRBV12-5	TRBJ2-1	NA	CASGFSLDQGEQFF	TGTGCTAGTGGTTTCTCCCTCGACCAGGGTGAGCAGTTCTTC
NA	TRBV5-5	TRBJ2-5	NA	CASSLRGEYQETQYF	TGTGCCAGCAGCTTGCGCGGGGAGTACCAAGAGACCCAGTACTTC
NA	TRBV28	TRBJ2-7	NA	CASISIGGYEQYF	TGTGCCAGCATCTCAATTGGGGGCTACGAGCAGTACTTC
NA	TRBV2	TRBJ2-2	TRBD2	CASSDGTSGPRGVTGELFF	TGTGCCAGCAGTGATGGGACTAGCGGGCCCCGAGGGGTGACCGGGGAGCTGTTTTTT
NA	TRBV5-1	TRBJ2-1	TRBD2	CASSLVGGGITYNEQFF	TGCGCCAGCAGCTTGGTGGGCGGGGGGATAACTTACAATGAGCAGTTCTTC
NA	TRBV11-2	TRBJ1-2	NA	CASSLVSGTAYGYTF	TGTGCCAGCAGCTTAGTTTCCGGGACGGCCTATGGCTACACCTTC
NA	TRBV28	TRBJ1-2	TRBD1	CASTPQGAVYGYTF	TGTGCCAGCACCCCACAGGGGGCCGTCTATGGCTACACCTTC
NA	TRBV4-1	TRBJ2-7	NA	CASSQGDLGYEQYF	TGCGCCAGCAGCCAAGGGGACCTTGGCTACGAGCAGTACTTC
NA	TRBV5-1	TRBJ2-5	NA	CASSFHFNTQETQYF	TGCGCCAGCAGCTTTCACTTCAATACCCAAGAGACCCAGTACTTC
NA	TRBV6-6	TRBJ2-7	NA	CASSYSNPVGAGRF	TGTGCCAGCAGTTACTCGAATCCTGTGGGGGCGGGAAGGTTC
NA	TRBV15	TRBJ2-3	TRBD2	CATSRDRLAGVGIPDTQYF	TGTGCCACCAGCAGAGATCGACTAGCGGGGGTCGGGATCCCAGATACGCAGTATTTT
NA	TRBV6-5	TRBJ1-6	NA	CASSYRDGNSPLHF	TGTGCCAGCAGTTATCGGGACGGAAATTCACCCCTCCACTTT
NA	TRBV27	TRBJ2-7	NA	CASSWRGSSYEQYF	TGTGCCAGCAGTTGGAGGGGTAGCTCCTACGAGCAGTACTTC
once	TRBV11-2	TRBJ2-7	NA	CASSLVSAGEEYF	TGTGCCAGCAGCTTAGTTTCGGCGGGTGAGGAGTACTTC
NA	TRBV27	TRBJ2-6	NA	CASTRRVSSGANVLTF	TGTGCCAGCACCCGTAGGGTCTCCTCTGGGGCCAACGTCCTGACTTTC
NA	TRBV4-1	TRBJ2-5	NA	CASSSTTRDEETQYF	TGCGCCAGCAGCTCCACGACGCGGGACGAGGAGACCCAGTACTTC
NA	TRBV27	TRBJ1-4	NA	CASSPRTDYEKLFF	TGTGCCAGCAGTCCCCGGACGGATTATGAAAAACTGTTTTTT
NA	TRBV4-3	TRBJ2-7	TRBD2	CASSQDISGRYEQYF	TGCGCCAGCAGCCAAGATATTAGCGGGAGATACGAGCAGTACTTC
NA	TRBV6-5	TRBJ1-2	TRBD1	CASSYTTGGGDGYTF	TGTGCCAGCAGTTACACGACAGGGGGTGGAGATGGCTACACCTTC
NA	TRBV29-1	TRBJ1-1	NA	CSVDSGTVNEAFF	TGCAGCGTTGATTCCGGGACGGTCAATGAAGCTTTCTTT
once	TRBV27	TRBJ2-3	NA	CASSLSAAGLTDTQYF	TGTGCCAGCAGTTTATCGGCAGCGGGTCTCACAGATACGCAGTATTTT
NA	TRBV6-1	TRBJ1-1	TRBD1	CASGTVLNTEAFF	TGTGCCAGCGGGACAGTTTTGAACACTGAAGCTTTCTTT
NA	TRBV11-2	TRBJ2-7	TRBD1	CASSLGRGQGAHPYEQYF	TGTGCCAGCAGCTTGGGCCGAGGGCAGGGGGCTCACCCCTACGAGCAGTACTTC
NA	TRBV28	TRBJ2-7	TRBD1	CASSLRTGVFYEQYF	TGTGCCAGCAGTTTAAGGACAGGGGTATTCTACGAGCAGTACTTC
NA	TRBV28	TRBJ1-5	NA	CASSVNGWGDQPQHF	TGTGCCAGCAGTGTAAATGGCTGGGGTGATCAGCCCCAGCATTTT
NA	TRBV19	TRBJ2-1	TRBD2	CASSIALTSSPYNEQFF	TGTGCCAGTAGTATAGCCTTGACTAGCTCACCCTACAATGAGCAGTTCTTC
NA	TRBV11-2	TRBJ2-2	NA	CASSTDRYPNTGELFF	TGTGCCAGCAGCACAGACCGATATCCGAACACCGGGGAGCTGTTTTTT
NA	TRBV6-5	TRBJ2-3	NA	CASSPWRDSTDTQYF	TGTGCCAGCAGTCCTTGGCGGGACAGCACAGATACGCAGTATTTT
NA	TRBV12-2	TRBJ2-2	NA	CASRLTSGRSGELFF	TGTGCAAGTCGCTTGACTAGCGGGAGGTCCGGGGAGCTGTTTTTT
NA	TRBV28	TRBJ2-5	NA	CASTPGGEQETQYF	TGTGCCAGCACCCCTGGCGGGGAGCAGGAGACCCAGTACTTC
NA	TRBV27	TRBJ2-1	NA	CASSLGGSPYNEQFF	TGTGCCAGCAGTTTAGGCGGAAGCCCCTACAATGAGCAGTTCTTC
NA	TRBV30	TRBJ2-3	NA	CAWCTGISSTDTQYF	TGTGCCTGGTGTACAGGGATCTCTAGCACAGATACGCAGTATTTT
NA	TRBV4-3	TRBJ2-5	NA	CASSQVAGETQYF	TGCGCCAGCAGCCAAGTAGCCGGAGAGACCCAGTACTTC
NA	TRBV5-1	TRBJ1-1	NA	CASSLIGDKNTEAFF	TGCGCCAGCAGCCTGATAGGGGATAAGAACACTGAAGCTTTCTTT
NA	TRBV27	TRBJ2-7	TRBD1	CASSFAAGGYEQYF	TGTGCCAGCAGTTTCGCGGCAGGGGGCTACGAGCAGTACTTC
NA	TRBV19	TRBJ2-7	NA	CASSIDLDSYEQYF	TGTGCCAGTAGTATAGATCTGGACAGCTACGAGCAGTACTTC
NA	TRBV5-4	TRBJ2-7	NA	CASSMEVGWSNTKYF	TGTGCCAGCAGCATGGAAGTCGGGTGGTCCAACACTAAGTACTTC